This T cell receptor (beta chain) was identified in a study of T-cell memory formation after mild COVID-19. This clonotype was counted between two and nine times. Its target is unknown. Study observations and caveats: Clones contracting across day 15 to 85 had a balanced CD4/CD8 profile; later expanding clones leaned CD4+.

TCRdb passed the 5' RACE reads through MiXCR, listing each CDR3 protein once. The data show 150,000 to 200,000 distinct CDR3 sequences, around 15% seen once. Germline V gene sequence: CDR1 SGHTA, CDR2 FQGNSA. The V and J ends lost 3 bases and 2 bases, in that order; junction bases with no gene match: 8. This CDR3 contains 16 residues. This receptor was identified in an adult woman who had mild COVID-19 (a few samples of this study predate the infection). Cell type and time point are not known. J is TRBJ2-5 and V is TRBV7-2; 8 bases fit TRBD2. Input material: PBMCs or a T cell subset sorted from them (not recorded which). The CDR3 DNA reads TGTGCCAGCAGCTTTCTGCCCAGCGGGAGACAAGAGACCCAGTACTTC. Its protein product is CASSFLPSGRQETQYF.